This TCR beta chain was identified in a study of T cells in Graves' hyperthyroidism and ophthalmopathy (dated by TCRdb to the late 2010s). Concerning the study at large: Peripheral blood samples were taken at initial diagnosis, before any treatment was given. A discovery cohort of about a hundred patients, approximately 44 with Graves' ophthalmopathy and fewer than 65 with stable Graves' hyperthyroidism, was used to find distinguishing TCR V-J signatures. For training and testing, the 100 or so patients in the discovery cohort were randomly divided in a 7:3 ratio. In roughly six Graves' hyperthyroidism patients, the study also compared T-cell repertoires from thyroid tissue with T-cell repertoires from blood. The paper describes TCR Vbeta CDR3 sequencing of 140 or so peripheral blood samples, made up of approximately 40 ophthalmopathy patients, roughly 80 hyperthyroidism patients and 17 progressor patients. After blood sampling, hyperthyroidism patients were treated with methimazole at a starting dose of 30 mg daily, and ophthalmopathy patients were treated with high-dose intravenous methylprednisolone. Whether ophthalmopathy could be predicted prospectively was tested in an independent validation cohort made up of roughly 19 hyperthyroidism patients plus 17 patients who later progressed to ophthalmopathy. The investigation overall reported the following: In cross-validation, a model built on a 13 V-J signature told ophthalmopathy apart from stable hyperthyroidism with 87.88% sensitivity and roughly 83% specificity, and in testing the same model reached 80%/75%. In validation, progression to ophthalmopathy was predicted by the model with 70.59% sensitivity and 72% to 85% specificity, a median of about 6.8 months before onset. Most expanded thyroid clonotypes (frequency above 0.001) were also found in blood, which suggests that blood repertoires may mirror thyroid immune responses. Sample size was not statistically predetermined, and investigators were not blinded to group allocation.

The CDR3 goes from the cysteine to the phenylalanine over 13 residues. Only CDR3 DNA remains: 39 bases, in frame from the first base. Germline trimming: 2 bases from V, 2 bases from J; junction bases outside gene matches: 3. The germline V gene (reference sequence) specifies GTSNPN as CDR1 and SVGIG as CDR2. Graves' hyperthyroidism was defined as stable when no progression to ophthalmopathy occurred over 18 months of follow-up. Hyperthyroidism patients were aged 18 to 65 years and newly diagnosed, with disease duration of less than 2 months. Patients with uncontrolled infections, other autoimmune diseases, pregnancy or lactation were excluded. Clinical symptoms, serum thyroxine and TRAb, thyroid ultrasound, and orbital computed tomography formed the basis for the diagnoses. Ficoll-Paque density gradient centrifugation was used to isolate PBMCs from 8 to 10 ml of fresh peripheral blood. Total RNA was extracted using Trizol reagent, and RNA quality was assessed on an Agilent 2100 Bioanalyzer.

The TCR beta CDR3 regions were amplified from RNA transcripts. The first round of RT-PCR for the TCR CDR3 was performed with the HTBI primer set and the Qiagen OneStep RT-PCR kit. The libraries were constructed in a second round of multiplex PCR and then size-selected and purified. The libraries were sequenced on an Illumina HiSeq2000 using paired-end 100 bp reads. Per the source publication's procedure: Raw data were processed with SOAPnuke, discarding reads with adapters, uncalled bases, mean Phred below 15, or no exact constant-primer or identifier match. COPE v1.2.5 was used to merge the high-quality paired reads, and each unique nucleotide sequence was defined as a clonotype. Clonotypes were aligned to IMGT TRBV, TRBD and TRBJ reference segments using MiTCR v1.1. The analysis was restricted to V-J combinations with a frequency above 0.0001, which together covered around 99% of the repertoires. The TCS score was defined as the ratio of F50 (clonal expansion) to E x V (chaos), calculated using BLOSUM62-based TCRdist between CDR3 peptides within each V-J. Welch's t-statistics and random forest reduced fewer than 600 V-J features to roughly 13, which were used in a naive Bayes classifier (R e1071). TCRdb redid the processing of the public reads, applying fastp at Q25 and MiXCR, and retained in-frame beta chains. Identical CDR3 protein sequences are pooled into one entry, listed with their most common genes and DNA. The V and J calls, along with clone size, are taken from TCRdb and not from the paper's own processing. This sample has about 590,000 distinct CDR3 sequences in its table, and about a sixth of those were observed once. The ten largest clones represent under 7.5% of the sample.

This clonotype was seen at least ten times. Its antigen remains unidentified. No per-base quality is available; no much larger clone lies one base away. This clonotype was obtained from a woman in her thirties with Graves' hyperthyroidism. This chain is built from TRBV30 and TRBJ2-7, and 7 junctional nucleotides match TRBD2. Input material: blood. Read as DNA, the sequence is TGTGCCTGGAGTCGCGGACTAGCCTACGAGCAGTACTTC. Translation gives CAWSRGLAYEQYF.